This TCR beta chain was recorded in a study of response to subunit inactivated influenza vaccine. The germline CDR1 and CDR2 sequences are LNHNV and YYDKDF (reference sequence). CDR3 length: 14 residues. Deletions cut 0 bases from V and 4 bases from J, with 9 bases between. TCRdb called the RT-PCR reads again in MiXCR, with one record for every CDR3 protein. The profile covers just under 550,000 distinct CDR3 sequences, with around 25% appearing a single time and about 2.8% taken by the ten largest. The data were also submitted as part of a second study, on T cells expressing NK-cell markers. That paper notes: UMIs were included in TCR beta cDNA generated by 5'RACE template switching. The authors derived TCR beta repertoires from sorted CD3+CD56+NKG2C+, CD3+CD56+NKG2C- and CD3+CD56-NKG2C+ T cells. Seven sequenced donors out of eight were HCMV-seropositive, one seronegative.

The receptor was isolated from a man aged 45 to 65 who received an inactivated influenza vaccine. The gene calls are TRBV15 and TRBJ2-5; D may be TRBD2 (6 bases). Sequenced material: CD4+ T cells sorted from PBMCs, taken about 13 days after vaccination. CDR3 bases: TGTGCCACCAGCAGAGATTTGGGGGGAGAGACCCAGTACTTC. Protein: CATSRDLGGETQYF.